A selection of T cell receptor beta chains follows, all from one sample in a study of OX40 agonist ivuxolimab in advanced cancers. Libraries were prepared by immunoSEQ multiplex PCR; TCRdb keeps only in-frame clonotypes and omits some of them. The sample yields roughly 80,000 clones, roughly 91% seen once. The sample was CD4+ or CD8+ T cells sorted from blood, taken in a trial of the OX40 agonist ivuxolimab. These receptors originate from an adult with an advanced solid tumor such as melanoma, head and neck, liver or kidney cancer. CDR3s include the opening cysteine and the closing phenylalanine or tryptophan. The order of the fields is CDR3 protein, CDR3 DNA, J gene, V gene, clone size, D gene, CDR3 length. D genes are given only for firm matches. The size of a clone is reported for some rows only, either as once, few or many, or as a class for expanded clones.

CASSLGSGRSYNEQFF TGCGCCAGCAGCTTGGGTAGCGGGAGATCCTACAATGAGCAGTTCTTC TRBJ2-1 TRBV5-1 - TRBD2 16
CASSVESSATQHF TGTGCCAGCAGCGTAGAGTCTTCCGCGACCCAGCATTTT TRBJ1-5 TRBV9 once - 13
CASRPGQNSNQPQHF TGTGCCAGCAGACCGGGACAGAATAGCAATCAGCCCCAGCATTTT TRBJ1-5 TRBV27 - TRBD1 15
CAWSKGVLSYEQYF TGTGCCTGGAGTAAGGGTGTACTTTCCTACGAGCAGTACTTC TRBJ2-7 TRBV30 - - 14
CASSYGPTDTGELFF TGTGCCAGCAGTTACGGGCCTACCGACACCGGGGAGCTGTTTTTT TRBJ2-2 TRBV6-6 - - 15
CASSLDQDEKLFF TGTGCCAGCAGCTTAGATCAGGATGAAAAACTGTTTTTT TRBJ1-4 TRBV7-8 - - 13
CASSLTGGPDTQYF TGTGCCAGCTCACTCACAGGGGGCCCAGATACGCAGTATTTT TRBJ2-3 TRBV18 - TRBD1 14
CASSEWGIGSEQFF TGTGCCAGCAGTGAATGGGGAATTGGGTCTGAGCAGTTCTTC TRBJ2-1 TRBV6-1 once - 14
CASSFPGALSYEQYF TGTGCCAGCAGTTTCCCCGGGGCCCTCTCCTACGAGCAGTACTTC TRBJ2-7 TRBV28 once - 15
CASSLNGPSTDTQYF TGTGCCAGCAGCTTAAATGGTCCTAGCACAGATACGCAGTATTTT TRBJ2-3 TRBV7-2 - - 15
CASSFHGYNEQFF TGTGCCAGCAGTTTTCACGGGTACAATGAGCAGTTCTTC TRBJ2-1 TRBV28 - - 13
CSTGGVPGELFF TGCAGCACTGGGGGGGTCCCTGGGGAGCTGTTTTTT TRBJ2-2 TRBV29-1 - TRBD2 12
CASSEFGAGETQYF TGTGCCAGCAGTGAATTTGGGGCGGGAGAGACCCAGTACTTC TRBJ2-5 TRBV2 - - 14
CAIRRDTSSYNEQFF TGTGCCATCAGACGCGACACGAGCTCCTACAATGAGCAGTTCTTC TRBJ2-1 TRBV10-3 - - 15
CSYQGSTYEQYF TGCAGCTACCAGGGGTCCACCTACGAGCAGTACTTC TRBJ2-7 TRBV29-1 - - 12
CASSLKPPGGPEAFF TGTGCCAGCAGCTTAAAACCTCCAGGGGGGCCTGAAGCTTTCTTT TRBJ1-1 TRBV5-4 - TRBD1 15
CACKVSGRYEQYF TGTGCCTGCAAAGTAAGCGGGAGGTACGAGCAGTACTTC TRBJ2-7 TRBV30 - TRBD2 13
CASSRGALGGLGQPQHF TGTGCCAGCAGCAGGGGAGCTTTAGGGGGGCTGGGTCAGCCCCAGCATTTT TRBJ1-5 TRBV7-2 - - 17
CASSETGLGGRGTQYF TGTGCCAGCAGTGAGACGGGACTCGGGGGGCGTGGGACCCAGTACTTC TRBJ2-5 TRBV2 - - 16